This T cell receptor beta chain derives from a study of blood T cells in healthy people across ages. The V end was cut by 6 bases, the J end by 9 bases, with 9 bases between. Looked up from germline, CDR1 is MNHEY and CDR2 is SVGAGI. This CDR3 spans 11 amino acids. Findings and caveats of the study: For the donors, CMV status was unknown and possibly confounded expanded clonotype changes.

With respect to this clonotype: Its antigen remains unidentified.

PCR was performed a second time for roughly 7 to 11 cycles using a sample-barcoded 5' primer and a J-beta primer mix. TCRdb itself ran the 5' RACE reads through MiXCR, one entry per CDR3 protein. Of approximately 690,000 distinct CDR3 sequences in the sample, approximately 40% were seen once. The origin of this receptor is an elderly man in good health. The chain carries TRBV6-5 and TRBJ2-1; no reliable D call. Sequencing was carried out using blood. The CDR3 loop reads CASRIFGEQFF. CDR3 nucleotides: TGTGCCAGCAGGATTTTCGGTGAGCAGTTCTTC.